The T cell receptor (beta chain) described here comes from a study of CD8+CD57+ T cells in acquired aplastic anemia. Turning to the study itself: Mean yield of DNA from sorted CD4+ and CD8+ cells was around 3 ug. Study-level results: Patients and controls were not found to differ significantly in CD8+ Simpson's diversity.

For CDR3 and TCR beta VDJ profiling, genomic DNA was the template used. TCRdb re-called the reads through MiXCR, storing one row per CDR3 protein. The table records under 200,000 distinct CDR3 sequences, around 48% of them present only once. The CDR3 length is 15 residues. CDR1 and CDR2 (germline): MRHNA, SNTAGT. J was trimmed by 6 bases and V by 6 bases; bases with no gene match: 11. This clonotype occurred many times. Its antigen is unidentified. Patients chosen for sequencing had shown CD8+CD57+ cell expansion by flow cytometry. This rearrangement joins TRBV6-4 to TRBJ2-1; 7 bases fit TRBD2. The receptor was isolated from a human donor with aplastic anemia. Sequenced input: sorted CD4+, CD8+, or CD8+CD57+ T cells (not recorded which) from PBMCs. For the CDR3, the DNA is TGTGCCAGCAGCGACGGCGGGAGCACATCCAATGAGCAGTTCTTC. It specifies CASSDGGSTSNEQFF.